These 25 T cell receptor beta chains came from one sample sequenced in a study of identical twins. One entry per CDR3 protein results from TCRdb running MiXCR on the 5' RACE reads. There are approximately 300,000 distinct CDR3 sequences in the sample; just under 9.5% occur only once, and roughly 7% lies in the top ten. The sample was also reused in another study, on yellow fever vaccine responses in identical twins.

The sample consisted of CD8+ T cells sorted from blood. Receptors originate from a woman in her late teens or twenties in good health.

The chain joins TRBV12-5 to TRBJ2-2, with D perhaps matching TRBD1 (6 bases). The CDR3 spans 20 residues. Germline assignment: CDR1 LGHNT and CDR2 FRNRAP. The V gene lost 5 bases and the J gene lost 0 bases, with 25 bases spanning the gap. The CDR3: CASGLGDTTRLPANTGELFF. The CDR3 DNA follows: TGTGCTAGTGGTCTCGGGGACACAACCCGGCTGCCCGCGAACACCGGGGAGCTGTTTTTT. Drawing the rest from reference TRBV12-5 and TRBJ2-2, the complete variable domain is DARVTQTPRHKVTEMGQEVTMRCQPILGHNTVFWYRQTMMQGLELLAYFRNRAPLDDSGMPKDRFSAEMPDATLATLKIQPSEPRDSAVYFCASGLGDTTRLPANTGELFFGEGSRLTVL.

The sample holds many counts of this clonotype. This chain uses TRBV4-3 with TRBJ2-7; D unclear. Trimming pared 1 base from V and 3 bases from J, leaving 10 bases between. The CDR3 loop spans 14 amino acids. CDR1 and CDR2 (germline): LGHNA, YSLEER. The DNA of the CDR3 is TGCGCCAGCAGCCAAGGTGGCTTATACTACGAGCAGTACTTC. Its protein is CASSQGGLYYEQYF.

This sequence joins TRBV7-9 and TRBJ2-5; tentatively, D is TRBD1 (6 bases). The germline V and J ends were trimmed by 2 bases and 3 bases, with 13 bases remaining between them. Germline values: CDR1 SEHNR, CDR2 FQNEAQ (reference sequence). The CDR3 sequence is 15 residues long. The CDR3 is CASSLIPGVEETQYF. CDR3 nucleotides: TGTGCCAGCAGCTTAATTCCAGGGGTAGAAGAGACCCAGTACTTC.

The chain uses TRBV7-9 and TRBJ2-3; tentatively, D is TRBD2 (5 bases). This CDR3 is 15 amino acids long. With 5 bases removed from V and 1 base from J, the gap between germline ends came to 13 bases. Germline-derived CDR1 and CDR2 are SEHNR and FQNEAQ (reference sequence). The CDR3 DNA sequence: TGTGCCAGCAGCAATATAGGGAGCGGCACAGATACGCAGTATTTT. Its protein product is CASSNIGSGTDTQYF.

This chain joins TRBV20-1 and TRBJ2-7; 9 bases agree with TRBD2. The V gene's germline CDR1 is DFQATT and CDR2 SNEGSKA (reference sequence). The CDR3 sequence is 15 residues long. The DNA for the CDR3 is TGCACCGCCCCAAACTTAGCGGGAGCCTCCTACGAGCAGTACTTC. Translating it yields CTAPNLAGASYEQYF.

This clonotype has at least ten counts. The chain carries TRBV7-2 and TRBJ2-5, with TRBD2 matching 7 bases. CDR3 length equals 14 residues. After removal of 1 base from V and 3 bases from J, the junction contained 2 bases not matched to a gene. CDR1 SGHTA and CDR2 FQGNSA come from the germline V gene. CDR3 DNA sequence: TGTGCCAGCAGCTTAGTTCTAGCGGAAGAGACCCAGTACTTC. This sequence encodes CASSLVLAEETQYF.

This clonotype was found a few times. The chain uses TRBV28 and TRBJ1-4; no clear D gene. V was cut by 3 bases and J by 10 bases, with 18 bases left in between. CDR3 length: 15 residues. Germline-derived CDR1 and CDR2 are MDHEN and SYDVKM. CDR3 in amino acids: CASSFSPGRTGKLFF. The CDR3 nucleotides are TGTGCCAGCAGTTTCTCCCCCGGGAGGACTGGAAAACTGTTTTTT.

V gene TRBV9 combines with J gene TRBJ2-7, with D perhaps matching TRBD1 or TRBD2 (6 bases each). Germline CDR1 reads SGDLS; CDR2 reads YYNGEE. V was pared by 2 bases and J by 1 base, with 10 bases between. The CDR3 is 14 amino acids. CDR3 sequence (DNA): TGTGCCAGCAGCGTCGGGGGCCGGTCCTACGAGCAGTACTTC. Translation gives CASSVGGRSYEQYF.

This clonotype was seen a few times. The chain carries TRBV10-3 and TRBJ2-7, with 7 positions matching TRBD2. Germline-derived CDR1 and CDR2 are ENHRY and SYGVKD. V lost 4 bases and J lost 0; bases outside the gene matches: 18. The CDR3 has 19 residues. The CDR3 loop reads CAISGVMAGGSRFSYEQYF. The CDR3 DNA reads as TGTGCCATCAGTGGAGTCATGGCGGGCGGGAGCCGTTTCTCCTACGAGCAGTACTTC.

The J gene is TRBJ2-7, the V gene TRBV20-1, with 9 bases that match TRBD2. Per germline, CDR1 DFQATT and CDR2 SNEGSKA (reference sequence). The CDR3 is 15 residues long. V trimming: 2 bases; J trimming: 3 bases; junction bases outside the gene matches: 8. The CDR3 DNA reads TGCAGTGCTAGAAGGATGGCGACTAGCGGCTACGAGCAGTACTTC. Protein: CSARRMATSGYEQYF.

This clonotype was counted a few times. This chain joins TRBV7-9 and TRBJ1-1; a possible D gene is TRBD1 (6 bases). The CDR3 is made up of 15 amino acids. Germline assignment: CDR1 SEHNR and CDR2 FQNEAQ (reference sequence). Trimming pared 5 bases from V and 5 bases from J, leaving 18 bases between. The CDR3 sequence is CASSRILGGETEAFF. In DNA form, the CDR3 reads TGTGCCAGCAGCCGCATTTTAGGGGGTGAAACTGAAGCTTTCTTT. Full variable domain (missing parts from reference TRBV7-9 and TRBJ1-1): DTGVSQNPRHKITKRGQNVTFRCDPISEHNRLYWYRQTLGQGPEFLTYFQNEAQLEKSRLLSDRFSAERPKGSFSTLEIQRTEQGDSAMYLCASSRILGGETEAFFGQGTRLTVV.

The chain uses TRBV20-1 and TRBJ2-1, with 9 bases fitting TRBD2. CDR3 length: 21 amino acids. Per the germline V gene, CDR1 is DFQATT and CDR2 is SNEGSKA (reference sequence). The trim removed 3 bases at V and 0 bases at J, leaving 21 bases unmatched. CDR3 DNA sequence: TGCAGTGCTAGGCCCCTCTCGAATAGCGGGGGCGCCGTTCTCTCCTACAATGAGCAGTTCTTC. Encoded protein: CSARPLSNSGGAVLSYNEQFF.

V gene TRBV7-2 combines with J gene TRBJ2-1; D not certain. Germline assignment: CDR1 SGHTA and CDR2 FQGNSA. CDR3 length equals 13 residues. Trimming removed 2 bases at V and 4 bases at J, with 6 bases between. The CDR3 here is CASSLWGYNEQFF. In DNA form, the CDR3 reads TGTGCCAGCAGCTTATGGGGATACAATGAGCAGTTCTTC.

This chain joins TRBV5-1 and TRBJ2-7, with no clear D. Trimming left V 1 base short and J 5 bases short, with 10 bases between. The V gene's germline CDR1 is SGHRS and CDR2 YFSETQ. CDR3 length equals 13 residues. Here the CDR3 reads CASSLRLSDEQYF. The CDR3 nucleotides read TGCGCCAGCAGCTTGCGTCTATCGGACGAGCAGTACTTC.

The rearrangement links TRBV4-3 to TRBJ2-3; D possibly corresponds to TRBD2 (5 bases). In germline, CDR1 is LGHNA, CDR2 YSLEER. The CDR3 is made up of 18 amino acids. V was cut by 0 bases and J by 4 bases, with 20 bases left in between. CDR3: CASSQDRTPWAVPDTQYF. CDR3 in DNA: TGCGCCAGCAGCCAAGATCGGACTCCATGGGCGGTCCCAGATACGCAGTATTTT.

The chain employs TRBV27 and TRBJ1-1; 7 nucleotides line up with TRBD1. This CDR3 has 17 amino acids. Unmatched junction bases numbered 22, after V lost 6 bases and J lost 9 bases. CDR1 and CDR2 from the germline V gene are MNHEY and SMNVEV (reference sequence). The CDR3 sequence is CASSLTRGQAIPTQAFF. The CDR3 nucleotides read TGTGCCAGCAGCCTAACCCGCGGACAGGCCATCCCCACCCAAGCTTTCTTT.

This clonotype appeared many times. The chain uses TRBV6-2 or TRBV6-3 and TRBJ2-5, with TRBD1 identical over 7 bases. Germline CDR1 and CDR2: MNHEY and SVGEGT. V lost 7 bases and J lost 1; bases outside the gene matches: 6. This CDR3 is 14 amino acids long. The CDR3 region has the DNA TGTGCCAGCAACCCCGGACAGGTCCAAGAGACCCAGTACTTC. Translation: CASNPGQVQETQYF.

This clonotype was observed a handful of times. This chain connects TRBV28 to TRBJ2-3, with D unclear. The ends were cut back, 5 bases at V and 4 bases at J, with 16 bases in the middle. This CDR3 has 15 residues. Germline V gene data show CDR1 as MDHEN and CDR2 as SYDVKM. Here the CDR3 DNA reads TGTGCCAGCAGTCAACCTTCTTTGGTCTCAGATACGCAGTATTTT. Translating it yields CASSQPSLVSDTQYF.

The V call is TRBV7-9, the J call TRBJ2-1; the D gene is possibly TRBD2 (6 bases). Germline V CDR1 and CDR2: SEHNR, FQNEAQ (reference sequence). Trimming took 5 bases from V and 6 from J, leaving 23 bases between them. This CDR3 comprises 17 residues. The CDR3 DNA reads as TGTGCCAGCAGCGGAGGGAAACCGGGAATTGCGCCCAATGAGCAGTTCTTC. It yields the protein CASSGGKPGIAPNEQFF.

The CDR3 DNA reads TGTGCCATCAGTGTTCCTGAATCCTACGAGCAGTACTTC. Translating gives CAISVPESYEQYF. The chain combines TRBV10-3 with TRBJ2-7; D gene unclear. Trimming pared 4 bases from V and 1 base from J, leaving 8 bases between. Germline assignment: CDR1 ENHRY and CDR2 SYGVKD. There are 13 residues in the CDR3.

This clonotype has a handful of counts. The V gene is TRBV7-9, the J gene TRBJ1-1; no reliable D call. V lost 2 bases and J lost 1, with 8 bases in between. Germline assignment: CDR1 SEHNR and CDR2 FQNEAQ (reference sequence). This CDR3 has 14 amino acids. CDR3 amino acids: CASSLLQRNTEAFF. The CDR3 nucleotides are TGTGCCAGCAGCTTACTGCAGAGGAACACTGAAGCTTTCTTT. The full variable domain, rest sourced from reference TRBV7-9 and TRBJ1-1, is DTGVSQNPRHKITKRGQNVTFRCDPISEHNRLYWYRQTLGQGPEFLTYFQNEAQLEKSRLLSDRFSAERPKGSFSTLEIQRTEQGDSAMYLCASSLLQRNTEAFFGQGTRLTVV.

A few counts support this clonotype. The chain joins TRBV2 to TRBJ2-7; no firm D call. The length of the CDR3 is 10 residues. Germline CDR1 reads SNHLY; CDR2 reads FYNNEI. V lost 4 bases and J lost 5, with 3 bases in between. CDR3 loop: CASSVDEQYF. CDR3 sequence (DNA): TGTGCCAGCAGTGTGGACGAGCAGTACTTC.

This clonotype was recorded a few times. J is TRBJ1-1 and V is TRBV13, with 12 bases that match TRBD1. J lost 3 bases, V lost 10 bases, and 9 bases had no gene match. CDR3 size: 15 residues. Germline CDR1 reads PRHDT; CDR2 reads FYEKMQ (reference sequence). DNA for the CDR3: TGTGCCACCCCGGGACAGGGGGCGCCGGACACTGAAGCTTTCTTT. This gives the protein CATPGQGAPDTEAFF.

This clonotype came up a few times. This chain links TRBV19 with TRBJ2-3; D is ambiguous. V was clipped by 7 bases and J by 2 bases, with 13 bases between them. Germline CDR1 LNHDA, CDR2 SQIVND (reference sequence). CDR3 size: 14 residues. CDR3 sequence (DNA): TGTGCCAGTACCCTGGCGGAGAACACAGATACGCAGTATTTT. This codes for CASTLAENTDTQYF.

The chain combines TRBV27 with TRBJ2-5; D gene uncertain. V dropped 7 bases and J dropped 1 base, with 10 bases sitting between them. This CDR3 has 13 residues. Germline-derived CDR1 and CDR2 are MNHEY and SMNVEV (reference sequence). The CDR3 DNA reads TGTGCCAGCAAGGACGTAAGCCAAGAGACCCAGTACTTC. Translated: CASKDVSQETQYF.